This TCR beta chain emerged from a study of T cell responses to AZD1222 COVID-19 vaccine. Whole-study findings and limits: Clonal diversity was possibly underestimated, and the donors were mostly white British, with more females. CD4 TCRs covered the whole spike, strongest at regions 160-218 and 743-854. Two doses of AZD1222 preceded a rise in Spike-specific TCR breadth and depth. Scientists sampled the repertoires only once the peak T cell response had passed.

Germline loops: CDR1 SGHAT, CDR2 FQNNGV. V dropped 5 bases and J dropped 8 bases, with 13 bases sitting between them. The CDR3 is made up of 12 amino acids. Concerning this clone: What it recognizes is unknown.

Clones were read by immunoSEQ multiplex PCR, and TCRdb kept only the in-frame ones, dropping some. The sample includes around 130,000 clones, 75% to 95% of them seen just once. The V call is TRBV11-2, the J call TRBJ2-7; no reliable D call. Sequencing was performed on peripheral blood, taken 28 days after the second dose of the MenACWY control vaccine. The TCR was taken from an adult who received the MenACWY meningococcal vaccine as a control. The CDR3 sequence is CASSQSVVQQYF. The CDR3 DNA reads as TGTGCCAGCAGCCAGTCGGTCGTCCAGCAGTACTTC.